A selection of T cell receptor beta chains follows, all from one sample in a study of cytomegalovirus exposure and HLA in healthy donors. The method was immunoSEQ multiplex PCR; TCRdb's version includes in-frame clones alone and lacks a portion of them. The sample contains 75,000 to 100,000 clones, 60% to 75% of which appear only once. The specimen was PBMCs. These receptors were obtained from a man between 60 and 70 years old in good health and CMV-seronegative. Both conserved end residues are trimmed from each CDR3. The size entry is marked missing in some rows and otherwise reads once, few, many or a size class.

size	V	CDR3
NA	TRBV5-1	ASGQTPQETQY
NA	TRBV5-1	ASSPSYEQY
NA	TRBV9	ASSVADGGGSEKLF
few	TRBV29-1	SVDTGGVSYNEQF
NA	TRBV15	ATSREQGAFSGNTIY
few	TRBV29-1	SHGLAGDSGQF
NA	TRBV6-5	ASSPTENYGYT
NA	TRBV19	ASSIVGQQGETQY
NA	TRBV9	ASSVVRLAGGHNEQF
NA	TRBV9	ASSPRPPGGVYNEQF
NA	TRBV7-8	ASSLGGIKNIQY
few	TRBV9	ASNIDRGGTGELF
NA	TRBV5-1	ASSLGQGVYEQY
NA	TRBV15	ATSREASGVHEQY
NA	TRBV11-1	ASSPRTGWDSYNEQF
NA	TRBV2	ASNRATNEKLF
NA	TRBV5-1	ASSWAAEETQY
NA	TRBV5-1	ASSLARAAMNTEAF
NA	TRBV5-1	ASSKDGGGYEQY
NA	TRBV4-2	ASSARDRDNTEAF